The 6 T cell receptor beta chains below come from one sample, sequenced in a study of cytomegalovirus exposure and HLA in healthy donors. The study ran its PCR with 60 Vbeta and 13 Jbeta primers. Here immunoSEQ multiplex PCR was the method, and the copy in TCRdb shows in-frame clones only, minus some. This table holds some 65,000 clones, 70% to 80% found once. Sequencing was carried out using PBMCs. The source of these receptors is a girl under 18 in good health and CMV-seropositive.

The V call is TRBV4-1, the J call TRBJ2-1; 11 bases are a match to TRBD2. Germline lookup yields CDR1 MGHRA and CDR2 YSYEKL. The V gene end was trimmed by 0 bases and the J gene end by 7 bases; junction bases not matched to a gene: 14. The CDR3 has 19 amino acids. CDR3 sequence: CASSQDDRRASGRLNEQFF. As DNA, the CDR3 is TGCGCCAGCAGCCAAGATGATAGGCGGGCTAGCGGGAGGTTGAATGAGCAGTTCTTC.

The genes are TRBV9 and TRBJ2-3; possible D gene TRBD2, 7 bases. Trimming removed 4 bases at V and 6 bases at J, with 15 bases between. The germline gives CDR1 SGDLS, CDR2 YYNGEE. This CDR3 region has 14 residues. CDR3 residues: CASSPTGGYDTQYF. The CDR3 nucleotides are TGTGCCAGCAGCCCTACGGGGGGCTATGATACGCAGTATTTT. The whole variable domain, filled in from reference TRBV9 and TRBJ2-3, reads DSGVTQTPKHLITATGQRVTLRCSPRSGDLSVYWYQQSLDQGLQFLIQYYNGEERAKGNILERFSAQQFPDLHSELNLSSLELGDSALYFCASSPTGGYDTQYFGPGTRLTVL.

The V and J genes are TRBV7-2 and TRBJ2-5; D possibly corresponds to TRBD1 (5 bases). The CDR3 is 13 residues long. Trimming took off 5 bases at V and 5 bases at J, with 12 bases between the two ends. Looked up from germline, CDR1 is SGHTA and CDR2 is FQGNSA. The CDR3 DNA sequence: TGTGCCAGCAGCCCCAGGGAAGGGGAGACCCAGTACTTC. Its protein product is CASSPREGETQYF.

V usage is TRBV5-4 and J usage is TRBJ2-7, with TRBD2 matching over 13 bases. Germline trimming cut 3 bases from V and 3 bases from J; bases unmatched to any gene: 3. The CDR3 spans 15 residues. Germline V gives CDR1 SGHNT, CDR2 YYREEE (reference sequence). CDR3 protein: CASSWGTSGDYEQYF. Here the CDR3 DNA reads TGTGCCAGCAGCTGGGGGACTAGCGGGGACTACGAGCAGTACTTC. The variable domain in full, completed from reference TRBV5-4 and TRBJ2-7, reads ETGVTQSPTHLIKTRGQQVTLRCSSQSGHNTVSWYQQALGQGPQFIFQYYREEENGRGNFPPRFSGLQFPNYSSELNVNALELDDSALYLCASSWGTSGDYEQYFGPGTRLTVT.

The chain has TRBV28 and TRBJ1-2; D is ambiguous. This CDR3 has 14 residues. Trimming removed 5 bases at V and 4 bases at J, with 14 bases between. Germline V gene data show CDR1 as MDHEN and CDR2 as SYDVKM. The CDR3 loop is CASSPVRQSYGYTF. DNA of the CDR3: TGTGCCAGCAGTCCGGTCAGGCAGTCCTATGGCTACACCTTC.

The chain has TRBV5-4 and TRBJ2-2; TRBD2 matches at 10 bases. The CDR3 length is 13 residues. The germline V gene encodes CDR1 SGHNT and CDR2 YYREEE (reference sequence). V lost 4 bases to trimming and J lost 7 bases; unmatched junction nucleotides: 1. The CDR3 DNA is TGTGCCAGCAGCCGGACTAGCGGCGGGGAGCTGTTTTTT. Its translation: CASSRTSGGELFF.